Listed here are 15 T cell receptor beta chains from one sample, sequenced in a study of shared clonotypes between healthy human individuals. Some clones are missing from TCRdb's copy, which holds only in-frame ones; the method was immunoSEQ multiplex PCR. There are approximately 1.5 million clones in the sample; 98% occur only once, and about 0.42% lies in the top ten. Sequencing input: naive CD4+ T cells sorted from blood. Subset specified: CD45RA+ positively selected. Receptors originate from a man aged 25 to 40 in good health.

On this clone itself: At one of its ends the junction is not consistent with the germline gene, which may arise from a read error. The rearrangement links TRBV6-6 to TRBJ1-1, with D perhaps matching TRBD1 (6 bases). Germline-derived CDR1 and CDR2 are MNHNY and SVGAGI (reference sequence). CDR3 length equals 14 residues. CDR3 in DNA: TGTGCCAGCACTTACCCGGGACAGAACACTGAAGCTTTCTTT. It encodes CASTYPGQNTEAFF.

Points on this clone: Other DNA sequences in this sample translate to the same CDR3. The rearrangement uses TRBV5-1 and TRBJ2-7, with D maybe TRBD1 (6 bases). The germline V gene encodes CDR1 SGHRS and CDR2 YFSETQ. The CDR3 length is 15 residues. Deletions cut 2 bases from V and 2 bases from J, with 14 bases between. CDR3 protein: CASSFRSGVTYEQYF. The DNA for the CDR3 is TGCGCCAGCAGCTTTCGATCAGGGGTAACCTACGAGCAGTACTTC.

This clone was seen a single time. The genes are TRBV5-5 and TRBJ2-2; D perhaps matches TRBD2 (5 bases). The V gene's germline CDR1 is SGHKS and CDR2 YYEKEE (reference sequence). The CDR3 is 18 residues long. Trimming left V 0 bases short and J 1 base short, with 16 bases between. The CDR3: CASSLAFTGMRNTGELFF. The CDR3 DNA reads TGTGCCAGCAGCTTGGCCTTTACGGGGATGAGGAACACCGGGGAGCTGTTTTTT.

The chain uses TRBV27 and TRBJ2-7; D perhaps matches TRBD2 (6 bases). Germline CDR1 MNHEY, CDR2 SMNVEV (reference sequence). V lost 6 bases and J lost 3, with 21 bases in between. The CDR3 has 16 residues. CDR3: CASSARLGGIYYEQYF. CDR3 sequence (DNA): TGTGCCAGCAGCGCAAGGTTGGGCGGGATTTACTACGAGCAGTACTTC.

This chain links TRBV6-6 with TRBJ2-7; TRBD1 agrees at 10 bases. Looked up from germline, CDR1 is MNHNY and CDR2 is SVGAGI (reference sequence). This CDR3 is 15 amino acids long. J was trimmed by 6 bases and V by 6 bases; bases with no gene match: 11. CDR3 sequence: CASRVGRDRGSEQYF. The CDR3, as DNA: TGTGCCAGCAGAGTAGGCCGGGACAGGGGATCCGAGCAGTACTTC.

The chain joins TRBV6-5 to TRBJ1-1, with D possibly TRBD1 on 5 matching bases. V shed 7 bases and J shed 4 bases, with 13 bases lying between them. CDR1 is MNHEY, CDR2 SVGAGI, per germline. The CDR3 sequence is 13 residues long. CDR3 protein: CASKRVGGTEAFF. Written as DNA, the CDR3 is TGTGCCAGCAAAAGGGTCGGGGGCACTGAAGCTTTCTTT.

This clone has just one count. The rearrangement links TRBV7-7 to TRBJ2-2, with D unresolved. Germline V CDR1 and CDR2: SSHAT, FNYEAQ (reference sequence). The CDR3 contains 13 residues. V lost 1 base to trimming and J lost 5 bases, with 5 bases between them. The CDR3 loop reads CASSLGQTGELFF. The CDR3 coding sequence is TGTGCCAGCAGCTTAGGCCAAACCGGGGAGCTGTTTTTT.

The chain links TRBV7-9 to TRBJ1-4; D uncertain. The CDR3 totals 15 residues. Germline CDR1 is SEHNR and CDR2 is FQNEAQ (reference sequence). Trimming removed 1 base from V and 6 bases from J, with 12 bases in between. This CDR3 is CASSLDLGEDEKLFF. CDR3 DNA sequence: TGTGCCAGCAGCTTAGACCTTGGGGAAGATGAAAAACTGTTTTTT.

To note about this clone: An end of the junction does not agree with germline; a read error may underlie this. This rearrangement joins TRBV7-7 to TRBJ2-7, with D possibly matching TRBD2 (5 bases). There are 14 residues in the CDR3. Germline values: CDR1 SSHAT, CDR2 FNYEAQ (reference sequence). The CDR3 loop is CASSPWGAEYEQYF. The CDR3 DNA sequence: TGTGCTAGCAGCCCGTGGGGAGCAGAGTACGAGCAGTACTTC.

This clone has only one observation. The chain is built from TRBV28 and TRBJ1-5, with 8 bases matching TRBD1. The J segment lost 6 bases and the V segment lost 6 bases, leaving 16 bases of the junction unmatched. This CDR3 contains 17 residues. Per the germline V gene, CDR1 is MDHEN and CDR2 is SYDVKM. The CDR3 loop is CASRPARGQVDSQPQHF. The CDR3 bases are TGTGCCAGCAGACCCGCCAGGGGGCAAGTTGATAGTCAGCCCCAGCATTTT.

This sequence joins TRBV5-1 and TRBJ2-3; D is undetermined. Trimming removed 0 bases from V and 6 bases from J, with 8 bases in between. This CDR3 has 13 residues. Germline V gene sequence: CDR1 SGHRS, CDR2 YFSETQ. CDR3 bases: TGCGCCAGCAGCTTGGATCTTGGGGATACGCAGTATTTT. Its translation is CASSLDLGDTQYF.

This clone was observed once. The rearrangement joins TRBV18 to TRBJ1-3; 8 bases line up with TRBD1. Per germline, CDR1 KGHSH and CDR2 LQKENI. The CDR3 totals 16 residues. The junction had 4 bases not matched to a gene; V was cut back by 0 bases and J by 3 bases. CDR3 residues: CASSPPDRGHGNTIYF. CDR3 sequence (DNA): TGTGCCAGCTCACCACCAGACAGGGGACATGGAAACACCATATATTTT.

In its sample, this clone was seen once. The CDR3 bases are TGTGCCAGTAGTCGGGAGACCCAGTACTTC. It encodes CASSRETQYF. The gene calls are TRBV19 and TRBJ2-5; D is unclear. The CDR3 totals 10 residues. V lost 5 bases, J lost 5 bases, and 3 bases lay in between. Germline CDR1 LNHDA, CDR2 SQIVND (reference sequence).

The rearrangement uses TRBV5-1 and TRBJ2-3, with 9 bases matching TRBD2. V lost 3 bases and J lost 0; bases outside the gene matches: 2. There are 15 residues in the CDR3. Germline CDR1 SGHRS, CDR2 YFSETQ. The CDR3 sequence is CASSSTSGSTDTQYF. The CDR3 DNA reads TGCGCCAGCAGCTCGACTAGCGGAAGCACAGATACGCAGTATTTT.

This chain uses TRBV11-2 with TRBJ2-5; D tentatively reads TRBD1 or TRBD2 (5 bases each). Trimming took off 2 bases at V and 4 bases at J, with 11 bases between the two ends. Germline loops: CDR1 SGHAT, CDR2 FQNNGV. The CDR3 length is 14 residues. CDR3 sequence (DNA): TGTGCCAGCAGCTTAAGGGGACCCCTAGAGACCCAGTACTTC. This gives the protein CASSLRGPLETQYF.